Below, 20 T cell receptor beta chains from the same sample are listed, as sequenced in a study of shared clonotypes between healthy human individuals (TCRdb year 2020). The library was built by means of the immunoSEQ multiplex PCR assay. TCRdb re-hosts the immuneACCESS table, in-frame sequences only. Its copies lack some clones; in the studies checked, an unresolved V gene accounts for under half of them, and the cause for the rest is not known. Present in this sample are 400,000 to 500,000 clones, roughly 85% of which were seen just once. The ten largest make up roughly 12% of the sample. The specimen sequenced was PBMCs. The receptor set was obtained from a woman aged 40 to 50 in good health. Some clones in this sample may be carry-over from other donors' samples.

This clone was seen a single time. V gene TRBV5-6 combines with J gene TRBJ1-2; a possible D gene is TRBD1 (5 bases). The germline V and J ends were trimmed by 2 bases and 4 bases, with 18 bases remaining between them. This CDR3 is built from 16 residues. Looked up from germline, CDR1 is SGHDT and CDR2 is YYEEEE. CDR3 DNA sequence: TGTGCCAGCAGCTTTGGGGCAGCGGCTCCGACCTATGGCTACACCTTC. It codes for CASSFGAAAPTYGYTF.

The chain joins TRBV5-1 to TRBJ2-2, with a weak D call TRBD1 (5 bases). Trimming cost V 4 bases and J 3 bases, with 16 bases left between them. CDR1 SGHRS and CDR2 YFSETQ come from the germline V gene. The CDR3 sequence is 16 residues long. The DNA of the CDR3 is TGCGCCAGCAGCCCCAGTGCCAGGGCAGACACCGGGGAGCTGTTTTTT. Protein product: CASSPSARADTGELFF.

The chain uses TRBV30 and TRBJ1-1; the D is unclear. Per the germline V gene, CDR1 is GTSNPN and CDR2 is SVGIG (reference sequence). Trimming removed 3 bases from V and 1 base from J, with 9 bases in between. The CDR3 covers 13 residues. As DNA, the CDR3 is TGTGCCTGGAGCGTCAAAAGGAACACTGAAGCTTTCTTT. Its translation: CAWSVKRNTEAFF.

This chain uses TRBV18 with TRBJ2-7; 10 bases agree with TRBD2. The CDR3 sequence is 14 residues long. From germline, CDR1 is KGHSH and CDR2 LQKENI. After removal of 0 bases from V and 7 bases from J, the junction contained 3 bases not matched to a gene. CDR3 bases: TGTGCCAGCTCACCACCGACAGCGGGAGGGGAGCAGTACTTC. The encoded protein is CASSPPTAGGEQYF.

This clone was counted between two and nine times. The chain has TRBV9 and TRBJ2-5; the match to TRBD1 covers 8 bases. V gave up 4 bases and J gave up 5 bases; unmatched junction bases: 7. The germline V gene has CDR1 SGDLS and CDR2 YYNGEE. The CDR3 spans 14 residues. The CDR3 loop reads CASSPGQGGETQYF. The CDR3 nucleotides are TGTGCCAGCAGCCCCGGACAGGGTGGGGAGACCCAGTACTTC.

The sample holds a few counts of this clone. The chain joins TRBV4-3 to TRBJ2-3, with 14 bases matching TRBD2. Trimming cost V 1 base and J 3 bases; bases outside gene matches: 3. The CDR3 contains 17 residues. CDR1 and CDR2 (germline): LGHNA, YSLEER. CDR3 residues: CASSQGLAGGPTDTQYF. In DNA form, the CDR3 reads TGCGCCAGCAGCCAAGGACTAGCGGGAGGGCCTACAGATACGCAGTATTTT.

The chain links TRBV19 to TRBJ1-2; weak D call: TRBD1 (6 bases). This CDR3 is built from 15 residues. V lost 5 bases, J lost 8 bases, and 21 bases lay in between. From germline, CDR1 is LNHDA and CDR2 SQIVND (reference sequence). CDR3 amino acids: CASSPRLDSNSGYTF. The DNA of the CDR3 is TGTGCCAGTAGTCCAAGACTGGACAGTAATTCGGGCTACACCTTC.

This clone was seen a handful of times. This chain links TRBV7-9 with TRBJ1-2; tentatively, D is TRBD1 (6 bases). The V end was cut by 1 base, the J end by 5 bases, with 8 bases between. The CDR3 totals 13 residues. Germline loops: CDR1 SEHNR, CDR2 FQNEAQ (reference sequence). CDR3 bases: TGTGCCAGCAGCTTAGATACAGGGTATGGCTACACCTTC. Its translation is CASSLDTGYGYTF. Looking up the rest from reference TRBV7-9 and TRBJ1-2 gives the full variable domain: DTGVSQNPRHKITKRGQNVTFRCDPISEHNRLYWYRQTLGQGPEFLTYFQNEAQLEKSRLLSDRFSAERPKGSFSTLEIQRTEQGDSAMYLCASSLDTGYGYTFGSGTRLTVV.

This chain links TRBV9 with TRBJ2-5, with D unclear. The germline CDR1 and CDR2 sequences are SGDLS and YYNGEE. CDR3 length equals 15 residues. V was trimmed by 0 bases and J by 5 bases, leaving 14 bases between them. As DNA, the CDR3 is TGTGCCAGCAGCGTAGTTCCGGGTCAACACGAGACCCAGTACTTC. Amino acids: CASSVVPGQHETQYF.

The V and J genes are TRBV6-6 and TRBJ2-2, with 7 bases fitting TRBD1. The CDR3 sequence is 16 residues long. V gave up 5 bases and J gave up 5 bases; unmatched junction bases: 11. Looked up from germline, CDR1 is MNHNY and CDR2 is SVGAGI (reference sequence). The CDR3 DNA reads TGTGCCAGCAGTCCTAGGGGACAGAGGATAACCGGGGAGCTGTTTTTT. This translates into CASSPRGQRITGELFF.

The chain carries TRBV27 and TRBJ2-7; 8 nucleotides align to TRBD2. The CDR3 length is 16 residues. From germline, CDR1 is MNHEY and CDR2 SMNVEV (reference sequence). After removal of 6 bases from V and 2 bases from J, the junction contained 12 bases not matched to a gene. The CDR3, as DNA: TGTGCCAGCAGCCCCCGGGAGCGGGAGATAACCTACGAGCAGTACTTC. Amino acids: CASSPREREITYEQYF.

This chain joins TRBV5-1 and TRBJ2-2, with a tentative D call TRBD2 (5 bases). Germline loops: CDR1 SGHRS, CDR2 YFSETQ. The V end lost 0 bases, the J end lost 6 bases, and 9 bases lay between the germline ends. There are 14 residues in the CDR3. CDR3 nucleotide sequence: TGCGCCAGCAGCTTGGTGACTAACCCCGGGGAGCTGTTTTTT. It yields the protein CASSLVTNPGELFF.

As regards this clone: A far bigger clonotype differs at one base, so this is likely a read error. The chain is built from TRBV1 and TRBJ2-4; the table's D call of TRBD2 was not tested on the DNA. TRBV1 is noted as a pseudogene. The CDR3 sequence is 14 residues long. The CDR3 DNA sequence: TGCACCAGCAGCCAAGGCCCCCCTCGGAACATTCAGTACTTC. Translated, it gives CTSSQGPPRNIQYF.

This rearrangement joins TRBV30 to TRBJ1-2; 7 bases are a match to TRBD1. Germline CDR1 reads GTSNPN; CDR2 reads SVGIG (reference sequence). Trimming removed 5 bases from V and 8 bases from J; junction bases left unmatched: 14. The CDR3 has 14 amino acids. The CDR3 spells CAWVRSTGFGGYTF. The CDR3, as DNA: TGTGCCTGGGTCCGATCGACAGGGTTCGGAGGCTACACCTTC.

J is TRBJ1-1 and V is TRBV28; D is unresolved. Between the trimmed V and J ends, which lost 6 bases and 8 bases, there was a span of 13 bases. The CDR3 is made up of 12 amino acids. Germline CDR1 reads MDHEN; CDR2 reads SYDVKM. CDR3: CASSTPDREAFF. CDR3 bases: TGTGCCAGCAGCACACCCGACCGGGAAGCTTTCTTT.

This chain connects TRBV18 to TRBJ2-7; TRBD2 aligns across 8 bases. In germline, CDR1 is KGHSH, CDR2 LQKENI. V dropped 4 bases and J dropped 0; count of bases not matched to a gene: 5. The length of the CDR3 is 15 residues. This CDR3 is CASSHPSGSSYEQYF. For the CDR3, the DNA is TGTGCCAGCTCACATCCAAGCGGGAGCTCCTACGAGCAGTACTTC.

Notes on this clone: A far larger clone is off by one base, so a read error is likely. The conserved closing phenylalanine or tryptophan is absent in this CDR3, likely reflecting a read error. The chain employs TRBV18 and TRBJ1-1; D is perhaps TRBD1 (6 bases). V lost 0 bases to trimming and J lost 1 base, with 9 bases between them. Germline V gene lookup returns CDR1 KGHSH and CDR2 LQKENI. This CDR3 contains 15 residues. The CDR3 DNA sequence: TGTGCCAGCTCACCACCGGGGGGACAGAACACTGAAGCTTTCTCT. Its translation is CASSPPGGQNTEAFS.

The chain employs TRBV6-5 and TRBJ1-1; no firm D call. Per germline, CDR1 MNHEY and CDR2 SVGAGI. Between the trimmed V and J ends, which lost 0 bases and 1 base, there was a span of 12 bases. The CDR3 sequence is 16 residues long. In nucleotides, the CDR3 is TGTGCCAGCAGTTACTCGATTAATCTGGGGAACACTGAAGCTTTCTTT. Its translation: CASSYSINLGNTEAFF.

The chain carries TRBV19 and TRBJ1-2, with 10 nucleotides matching TRBD1. Trimming cost V 5 bases and J 7 bases; bases outside gene matches: 7. There are 14 residues in the CDR3. The germline gives CDR1 LNHDA, CDR2 SQIVND (reference sequence). CDR3 nucleotides: TGTGCCAGTAGTCCCTCCGGGACAGGGGTTGGCTACACCTTC. As protein: CASSPSGTGVGYTF.

The rearrangement joins TRBV25-1 to TRBJ1-4; D is unresolved. Germline V gene data show CDR1 as MGHDK and CDR2 as SYGVNS. The CDR3 totals 15 residues. Trimming removed 2 bases from V and 0 bases from J, with 7 bases in between. Written as DNA, the CDR3 is TGTGCCAGCAGTGAACGGGGTGCAACTAATGAAAAACTGTTTTTT. Protein product: CASSERGATNEKLFF. The full variable domain, in which reference TRBV25-1 and TRBJ1-4 provide the parts outside the CDR3, is EADIYQTPRYLVIGTGKKITLECSQTMGHDKMYWYQQDPGMELHLIHYSYGVNSTEKGDLSSESTVSRIRTEHFPLTLESARPSHTSQYLCASSERGATNEKLFFGSGTQLSVL.